The 10 T cell receptor beta chains listed next were all sequenced from one sample in a study of blood T cell repertoires in COVID-19. Sequenced by immunoSEQ multiplex PCR; TCRdb stores in-frame clones only, minus some. Of 120,000 to 150,000 clones listed, approximately 80% are singletons. Specimen: peripheral blood. All receptors come from a woman over 75 in a cohort sampled during active or convalescent COVID-19.

The chain employs TRBV19 and TRBJ1-3, with D maybe TRBD1 (6 bases). Looked up from germline, CDR1 is LNHDA and CDR2 is SQIVND (reference sequence). V was clipped by 4 bases and J by 2 bases, with 15 bases between them. The CDR3 has 16 amino acids. The DNA of the CDR3 is TGTGCCAGTAGTAGTGGACAGAGCTCCACTGGAAACACCATATATTTT. Its translation is CASSSGQSSTGNTIYF. The whole variable domain, remainder taken from reference TRBV19 and TRBJ1-3, is DGGITQSPKYLFRKEGQNVTLSCEQNLNHDAMYWYRQDPGQGLRLIYYSQIVNDFQKGDIAEGYSVSREKKESFPLTVTSAQKNPTAFYLCASSSGQSSTGNTIYFGEGSWLTVV.

In its sample, this clone was seen once. This chain uses TRBV11-3 with TRBJ2-1; 13 nucleotides match TRBD2. The CDR3 loop spans 18 amino acids. The V gene's germline CDR1 is SGHNT and CDR2 YENEEA. The V segment lost 1 base and the J segment 5 bases; nucleotides outside the gene matches: 8. The CDR3, as DNA: TGTGCCAGCAGCTTAGTACTAGCGGGGGGGTTACGCAACAATGAGCAGTTCTTC. The encoded protein is CASSLVLAGGLRNNEQFF.

This clone appeared once. The V gene is TRBV19, the J gene TRBJ1-1, with D uncertain. V was clipped by 3 bases and J by 0 bases, with 8 bases between them. Per the germline V gene, CDR1 is LNHDA and CDR2 is SQIVND (reference sequence). CDR3 length: 14 amino acids. The CDR3 loop reads CASSITIMNTEAFF. The CDR3 DNA reads TGTGCCAGTAGTATCACTATTATGAACACTGAAGCTTTCTTT.

The chain links TRBV2 to TRBJ2-5; the D gene is possibly TRBD2 (5 bases). Per the germline V gene, CDR1 is SNHLY and CDR2 is FYNNEI. The CDR3 contains 15 residues. With 2 bases removed from V and 1 base from J, the gap between germline ends came to 11 bases. CDR3 nucleotides: TGTGCCAGCAGTGAATCTAGCAGCTTCCAAGAGACCCAGTACTTC. Translated: CASSESSSFQETQYF. Drawing the rest from reference TRBV2 and TRBJ2-5, the complete variable domain is EPEVTQTPSHQVTQMGQEVILRCVPISNHLYFYWYRQILGQKVEFLVSFYNNEISEKSEIFDDQFSVERPDGSNFTLKIRSTKLEDSAMYFCASSESSSFQETQYFGPGTRLLVL.

This clone was observed a single time. The chain has TRBV20-1 and TRBJ2-1; tentatively, D is TRBD2 (5 bases). Per germline, CDR1 DFQATT and CDR2 SNEGSKA (reference sequence). V was clipped by 3 bases and J by 4 bases, with 13 bases between them. This CDR3 comprises 14 residues. CDR3 nucleotide sequence: TGCAGTGCTAGTCGCGAACCGGGGTACAATGAGCAGTTCTTC. Its protein product is CSASREPGYNEQFF.

The chain links TRBV5-6 to TRBJ1-2, with D possibly TRBD1 on 6 matching bases. CDR1 SGHDT and CDR2 YYEEEE come from the germline V gene. There are 17 residues in the CDR3. V was clipped by 2 bases and J by 4 bases, with 21 bases between them. The DNA for the CDR3 is TGTGCCAGCAGCTTCCACCATCTGGGGGGGCGCGCCTATGGCTACACCTTC. It is translated as CASSFHHLGGRAYGYTF. Full variable domain (remainder filled in from reference TRBV5-6 and TRBJ1-2): DAGVTQSPTHLIKTRGQQVTLRCSPKSGHDTVSWYQQALGQGPQFIFQYYEEEERQRGNFPDRFSGHQFPNYSSELNVNALLLGDSALYLCASSFHHLGGRAYGYTFGSGTRLTVV.

This clone was detected only once. The J gene is TRBJ1-1, the V gene TRBV7-2; D ambiguous. With 5 bases removed from V and 5 bases from J, the gap between germline ends came to 12 bases. This CDR3 has 13 amino acids. CDR1 and CDR2 (germline): SGHTA, FQGNSA. The CDR3 DNA reads as TGTGCCAGCAGCCACGGGTCGGGGACTGAAGCTTTCTTT. Amino acid sequence: CASSHGSGTEAFF.

The CDR3 sequence: CASSLGGGDTGELFF. The CDR3 DNA is TGTGCCAGCAGCTTAGGAGGGGGCGACACCGGGGAGCTGTTTTTT. The V and J genes are TRBV7-9 and TRBJ2-2, with 7 positions matching TRBD1. With 1 base clipped from V and 3 bases from J, the junction kept 2 bases outside the gene matches. CDR3 length: 15 amino acids. Germline V CDR1 and CDR2: SEHNR, FQNEAQ (reference sequence).

J is TRBJ2-2 and V is TRBV7-9; 9 bases match TRBD1. V was clipped by 3 bases and J by 5 bases; unmatched bases: 10. From germline, CDR1 is SEHNR and CDR2 FQNEAQ (reference sequence). This CDR3 is built from 17 residues. The CDR3 DNA reads as TGTGCCAGCAGCTTCCGAACAGGGGGCGATTCGACCGGGGAGCTGTTTTTT. It encodes CASSFRTGGDSTGELFF.

The gene calls are TRBV18 and TRBJ1-1; D is ambiguous. Trimming left V 5 bases short and J 1 base short, with 5 bases between. CDR1 KGHSH and CDR2 LQKENI come from the germline V gene. The CDR3 spans 12 residues. Here the CDR3 DNA reads TGTGCCAGCTCATACAGGAACACTGAAGCTTTCTTT. It yields the protein CASSYRNTEAFF. Looking up the rest from reference TRBV18 and TRBJ1-1 gives the full variable domain: NAGVMQNPRHLVRRRGQEARLRCSPMKGHSHVYWYRQLPEEGLKFMVYLQKENIIDESGMPKERFSAEFPKEGPSILRIQQVVRGDSAAYFCASSYRNTEAFFGQGTRLTVV.